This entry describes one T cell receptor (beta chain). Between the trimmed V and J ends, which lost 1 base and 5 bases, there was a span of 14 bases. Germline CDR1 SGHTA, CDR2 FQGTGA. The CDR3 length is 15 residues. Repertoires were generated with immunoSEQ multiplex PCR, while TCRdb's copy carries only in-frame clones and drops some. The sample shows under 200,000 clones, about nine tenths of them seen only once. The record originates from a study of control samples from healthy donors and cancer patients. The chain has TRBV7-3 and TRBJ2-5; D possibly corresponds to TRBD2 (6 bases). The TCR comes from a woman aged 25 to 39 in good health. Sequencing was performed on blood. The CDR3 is CASSLSSGRGETQYF. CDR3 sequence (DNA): TGTGCCAGCAGCTTAAGTTCCGGGAGAGGGGAGACCCAGTACTTC.